This T cell receptor (beta chain) was obtained from a study of CD8+ T cells in alopecia areata. About the research overall: Oral tofacitinib (5 to 10 mg twice daily) was administered to treated patients.

This clone was observed once. The sample's treatment: oral pan-JAK inhibitor, 5-10 mg twice daily. Sequencing relied on a cDNA template that was reverse transcribed from extracted RNA. TCRdb keeps only in-frame clones here, not all; method: immunoSEQ multiplex PCR. The sample carries under 150,000 clones, roughly four fifths recorded once. This receptor was obtained from a human donor with alopecia areata. The sample consisted of CD8+ T cells sorted from blood, taken at week 4, from a patient treated with tofacitinib.

CDR3 residues: CASSLRSVIEQFF. The CDR3 DNA reads as TGTGCCAGCAGCTTAAGGTCGGTTATTGAGCAGTTCTTC. The chain combines TRBV7-8 with TRBJ2-1, with D unclear. The CDR3 extends over 13 amino acids. Germline values: CDR1 SGHVS, CDR2 FQNEAQ. V lost 2 bases and J lost 9, with 11 bases in between.